A single sample gave rise to the 5 T cell receptor beta chains below, sequenced in a study of lymphopenia after photon versus proton radiotherapy. The protocol was immunoSEQ multiplex PCR, while the TCRdb copy is restricted to in-frame clones and leaves out a portion. This sample has fewer than 25,000 clones, with roughly four fifths found just once. Sequenced here: peripheral blood, sampled from a patient treated with photon-based radiotherapy. The origin of the receptors is a woman between 50 and 59 years old with pancreatic cancer.

Of note for this clone: At one of its ends the junction is not consistent with the germline gene, which may arise from a read error. The chain carries TRBV28 and TRBJ2-4, with 7 bases lining up with TRBD1. CDR3 length: 13 amino acids. Germline V lookup: CDR1 MDHEN, CDR2 SYDVKM. In DNA, the CDR3 is TGTGCCAGCCGTTTGGACAGGAAAAACATTCAGTACTTC. Translation: CASRLDRKNIQYF.

This rearrangement joins TRBV5-1 to TRBJ2-5, with unresolved D. The CDR3 has 13 amino acids. The V end was cut by 0 bases, the J end by 5 bases, with 8 bases between. The germline V gene has CDR1 SGHRS and CDR2 YFSETQ. CDR3 in amino acids: CASSLDTAETQYF. The CDR3 region has the DNA TGCGCCAGCAGCTTGGACACCGCGGAGACCCAGTACTTC.

The gene calls are TRBV6-5 and TRBJ2-5, with D tentatively TRBD1 (5 bases). Germline V gene lookup returns CDR1 MNHEY and CDR2 SVGAGI. V was clipped by 0 bases and J by 5 bases, with 10 bases between them. The CDR3 covers 14 residues. CDR3 amino acids: CASSYSWGAETQYF. The CDR3 DNA reads as TGTGCCAGCAGTTACTCCTGGGGCGCGGAGACCCAGTACTTC.

This clone occurred a few times. The CDR3 region is CASSSPGGIAYEQYF. The CDR3 DNA follows: TGTGCCAGCAGCTCGCCGGGGGGGATCGCCTACGAGCAGTACTTC. V gene TRBV7-9 combines with J gene TRBJ2-7; TRBD2 matches 8 bases. Germline V gives CDR1 SEHNR, CDR2 FQNEAQ (reference sequence). The CDR3 covers 15 residues. Unmatched junction bases numbered 7, after V lost 4 bases and J lost 2 bases.

The CDR3 here is CSVGQGSSYEQYF. CDR3 nucleotides: TGCAGCGTAGGACAGGGAAGCTCCTACGAGCAGTACTTC. The chain is built from TRBV29-1 and TRBJ2-7, with TRBD1 identical over 8 bases. The CDR3 spans 13 residues. From germline, CDR1 is SQVTM and CDR2 ANQGSEA. Losses at the gene ends were 6 bases for V and 0 bases for J; bases not matched to a gene: 4.